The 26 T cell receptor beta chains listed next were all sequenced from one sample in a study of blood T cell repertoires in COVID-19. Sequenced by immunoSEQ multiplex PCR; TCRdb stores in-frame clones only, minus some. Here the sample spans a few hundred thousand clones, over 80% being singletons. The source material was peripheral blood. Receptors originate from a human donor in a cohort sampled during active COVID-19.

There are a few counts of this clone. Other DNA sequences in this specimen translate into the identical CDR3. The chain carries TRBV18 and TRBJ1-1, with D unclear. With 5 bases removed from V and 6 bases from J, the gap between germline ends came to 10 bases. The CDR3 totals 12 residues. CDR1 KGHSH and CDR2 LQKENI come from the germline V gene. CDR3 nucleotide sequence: TGTGCCAGCTCAACGGGTAGCGCTGAAGCTTTCTTT. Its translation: CASSTGSAEAFF.

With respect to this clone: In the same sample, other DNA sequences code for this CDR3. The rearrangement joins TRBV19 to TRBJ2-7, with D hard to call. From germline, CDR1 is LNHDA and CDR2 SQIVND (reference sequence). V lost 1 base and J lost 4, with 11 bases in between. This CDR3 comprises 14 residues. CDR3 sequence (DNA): TGTGCCAGTAGTATAGTGGCAGGCGCTTACGAGCAGTACTTC. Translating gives CASSIVAGAYEQYF.

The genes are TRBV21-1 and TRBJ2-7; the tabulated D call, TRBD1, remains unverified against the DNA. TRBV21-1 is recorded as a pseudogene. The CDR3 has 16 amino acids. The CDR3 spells CASSFHRDRLSYEQYF. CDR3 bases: TGTGCCAGCAGCTTCCACCGGGACAGGCTATCCTACGAGCAGTACTTC.

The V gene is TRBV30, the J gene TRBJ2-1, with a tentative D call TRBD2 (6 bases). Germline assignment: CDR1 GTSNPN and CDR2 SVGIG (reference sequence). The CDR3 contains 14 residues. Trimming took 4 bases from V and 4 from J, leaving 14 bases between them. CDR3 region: CAWILRGGYNEQFF. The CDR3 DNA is TGTGCCTGGATCTTAAGAGGAGGGTACAATGAGCAGTTCTTC.

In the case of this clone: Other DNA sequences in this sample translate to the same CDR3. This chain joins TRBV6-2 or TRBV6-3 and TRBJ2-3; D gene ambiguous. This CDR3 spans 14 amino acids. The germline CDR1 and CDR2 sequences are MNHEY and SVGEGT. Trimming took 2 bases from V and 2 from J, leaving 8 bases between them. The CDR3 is CASSYRVSTDTQYF. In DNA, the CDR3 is TGTGCCAGCAGTTACCGGGTTTCCACAGATACGCAGTATTTT.

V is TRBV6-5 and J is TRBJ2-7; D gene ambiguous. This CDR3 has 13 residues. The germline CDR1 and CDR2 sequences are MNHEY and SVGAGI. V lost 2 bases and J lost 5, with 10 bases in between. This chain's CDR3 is CASSYPPSDEQYF. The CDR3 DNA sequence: TGTGCCAGCAGTTACCCTCCGTCGGACGAGCAGTACTTC.

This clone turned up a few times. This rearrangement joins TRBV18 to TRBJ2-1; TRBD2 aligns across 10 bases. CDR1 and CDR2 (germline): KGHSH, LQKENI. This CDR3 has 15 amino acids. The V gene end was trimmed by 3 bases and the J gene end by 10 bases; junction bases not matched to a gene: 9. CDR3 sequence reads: CASSPDLAGVGEQFF. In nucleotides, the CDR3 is TGTGCCAGCTCACCGGACCTAGCGGGAGTCGGGGAGCAGTTCTTC.

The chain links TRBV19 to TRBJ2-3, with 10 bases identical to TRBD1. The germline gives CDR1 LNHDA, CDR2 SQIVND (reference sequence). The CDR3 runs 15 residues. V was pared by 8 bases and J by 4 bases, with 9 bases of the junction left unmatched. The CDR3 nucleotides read TGTGCCAGTCGGACAGGGGGATTGAGAGCAGATACGCAGTATTTT. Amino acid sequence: CASRTGGLRADTQYF. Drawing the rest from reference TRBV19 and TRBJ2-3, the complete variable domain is DGGITQSPKYLFRKEGQNVTLSCEQNLNHDAMYWYRQDPGQGLRLIYYSQIVNDFQKGDIAEGYSVSREKKESFPLTVTSAQKNPTAFYLCASRTGGLRADTQYFGPGTRLTVL.

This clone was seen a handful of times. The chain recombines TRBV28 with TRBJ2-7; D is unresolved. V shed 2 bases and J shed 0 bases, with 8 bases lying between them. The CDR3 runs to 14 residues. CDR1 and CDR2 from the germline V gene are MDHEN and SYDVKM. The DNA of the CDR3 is TGTGCCAGCAGTTTAATCCCCGGCTCCTACGAGCAGTACTTC. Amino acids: CASSLIPGSYEQYF. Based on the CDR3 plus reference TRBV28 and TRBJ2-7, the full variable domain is DVKVTQSSRYLVKRTGEKVFLECVQDMDHENMFWYRQDPGLGLRLIYFSYDVKMKEKGDIPEGYSVSREKKERFSLILESASTNQTSMYLCASSLIPGSYEQYFGPGTRLTVT.

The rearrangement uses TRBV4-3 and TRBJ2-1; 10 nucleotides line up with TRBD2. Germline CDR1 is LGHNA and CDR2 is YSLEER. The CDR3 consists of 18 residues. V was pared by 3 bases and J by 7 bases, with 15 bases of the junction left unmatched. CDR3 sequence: CASSQPGGAGLAANEQFF. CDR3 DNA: TGCGCCAGCAGCCAGCCGGGGGGGGCCGGACTAGCGGCTAATGAGCAGTTCTTC.

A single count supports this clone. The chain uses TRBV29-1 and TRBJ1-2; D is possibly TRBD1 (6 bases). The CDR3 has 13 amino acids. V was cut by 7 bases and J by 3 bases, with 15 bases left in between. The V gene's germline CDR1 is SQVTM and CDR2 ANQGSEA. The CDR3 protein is CSASQGQDYGYTF. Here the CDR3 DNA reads TGCAGCGCTTCCCAGGGGCAGGACTATGGCTACACCTTC.

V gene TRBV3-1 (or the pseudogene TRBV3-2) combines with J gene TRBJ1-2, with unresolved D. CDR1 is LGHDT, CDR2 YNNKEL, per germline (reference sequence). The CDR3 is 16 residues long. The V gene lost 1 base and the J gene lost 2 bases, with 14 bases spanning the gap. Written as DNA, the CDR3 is TGTGCCAGCAGCCAAGCGAGGGCCATATCGAACTATGGCTACACCTTC. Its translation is CASSQARAISNYGYTF.

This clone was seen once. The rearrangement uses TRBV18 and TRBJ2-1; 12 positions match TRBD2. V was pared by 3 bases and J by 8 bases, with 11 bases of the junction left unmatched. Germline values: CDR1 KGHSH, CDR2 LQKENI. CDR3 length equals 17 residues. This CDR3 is CASSPMTSGSKRDEQFF. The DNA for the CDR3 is TGTGCCAGCTCACCGATGACTAGCGGGAGTAAAAGAGATGAGCAGTTCTTC.

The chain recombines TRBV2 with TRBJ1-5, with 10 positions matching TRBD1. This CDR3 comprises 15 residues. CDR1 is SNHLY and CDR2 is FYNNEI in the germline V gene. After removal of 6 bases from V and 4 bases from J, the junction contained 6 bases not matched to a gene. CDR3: CASRGQGRNNQPQHF. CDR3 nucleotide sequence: TGTGCCAGCAGGGGACAGGGGCGAAATAATCAGCCCCAGCATTTT.

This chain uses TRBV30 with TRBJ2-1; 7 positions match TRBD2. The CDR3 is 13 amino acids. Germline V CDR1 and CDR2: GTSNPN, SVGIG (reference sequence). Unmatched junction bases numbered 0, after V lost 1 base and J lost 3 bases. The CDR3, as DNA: TGTGCCTGGAGTGCTAGCGGCTACAATGAGCAGTTCTTC. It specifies CAWSASGYNEQFF. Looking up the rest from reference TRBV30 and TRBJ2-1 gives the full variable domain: SQTIHQWPATLVQPVGSPLSLECTVEGTSNPNLYWYRQAAGRGLQLLFYSVGIGQISSEVPQNLSASRPQDRQFILSSKKLLLSDSGFYLCAWSASGYNEQFFGPGTRLTVL.

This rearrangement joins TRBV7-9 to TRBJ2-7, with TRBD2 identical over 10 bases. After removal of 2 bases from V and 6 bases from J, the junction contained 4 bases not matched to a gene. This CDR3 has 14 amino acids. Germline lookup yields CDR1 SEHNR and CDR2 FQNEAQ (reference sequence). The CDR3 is CASSLLAGAGEQYF. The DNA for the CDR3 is TGTGCCAGCAGCTTACTAGCGGGAGCCGGCGAGCAGTACTTC.

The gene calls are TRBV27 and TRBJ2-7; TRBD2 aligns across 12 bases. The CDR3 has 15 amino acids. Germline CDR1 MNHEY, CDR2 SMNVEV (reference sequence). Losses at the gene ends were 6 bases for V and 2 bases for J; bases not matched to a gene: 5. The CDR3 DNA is TGTGCCAGCAGCATAAGACTAGCGGGGGCCTACGAGCAGTACTTC. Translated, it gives CASSIRLAGAYEQYF.

CDR3 protein: CASSLSRLAVVSYEQYF. The DNA for the CDR3 is TGTGCCAGCAGCTTATCAAGGCTAGCGGTTGTCTCCTACGAGCAGTACTTC. This chain joins TRBV5-6 and TRBJ2-7; 7 bases line up with TRBD2. This CDR3 is built from 17 residues. Germline-derived CDR1 and CDR2 are SGHDT and YYEEEE. The junction had 11 bases not matched to a gene; V was cut back by 2 bases and J by 0 bases.

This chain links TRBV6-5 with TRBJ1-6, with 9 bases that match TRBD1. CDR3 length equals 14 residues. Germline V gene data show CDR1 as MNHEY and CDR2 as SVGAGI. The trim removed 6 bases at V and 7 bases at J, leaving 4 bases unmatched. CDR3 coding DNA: TGTGCCAGCAGGATTGACAGGGGGAATTCACCCCTCCACTTT. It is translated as CASRIDRGNSPLHF.

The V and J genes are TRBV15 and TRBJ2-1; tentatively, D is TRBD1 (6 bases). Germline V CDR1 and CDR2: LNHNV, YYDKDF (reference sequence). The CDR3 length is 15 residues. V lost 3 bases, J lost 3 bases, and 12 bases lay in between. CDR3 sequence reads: CATSSRRDNYNEQFF. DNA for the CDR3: TGTGCCACCAGCAGTCGTCGGGACAACTACAATGAGCAGTTCTTC. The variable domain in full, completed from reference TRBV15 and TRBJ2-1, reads DAMVIQNPRYQVTQFGKPVTLSCSQTLNHNVMYWYQQKSSQAPKLLFHYYDKDFNNEADTPDNFQSRRPNTSFCFLDIRSPGLGDTAMYLCATSSRRDNYNEQFFGPGTRLTVL.

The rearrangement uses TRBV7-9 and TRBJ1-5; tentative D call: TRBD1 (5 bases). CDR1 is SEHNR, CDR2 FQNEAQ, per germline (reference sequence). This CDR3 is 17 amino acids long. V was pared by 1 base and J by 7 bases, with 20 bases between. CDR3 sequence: CASSLVTGRAGMQPQHF. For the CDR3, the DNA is TGTGCCAGCAGCTTAGTAACGGGCAGGGCGGGGATGCAGCCCCAGCATTTT.

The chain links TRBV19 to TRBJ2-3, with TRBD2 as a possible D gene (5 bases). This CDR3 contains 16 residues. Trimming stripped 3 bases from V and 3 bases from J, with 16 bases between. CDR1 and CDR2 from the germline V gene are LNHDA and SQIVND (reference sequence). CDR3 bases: TGTGCCAGTAGTATTCTACTAGAAGCATCTACAGATACGCAGTATTTT. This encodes CASSILLEASTDTQYF.

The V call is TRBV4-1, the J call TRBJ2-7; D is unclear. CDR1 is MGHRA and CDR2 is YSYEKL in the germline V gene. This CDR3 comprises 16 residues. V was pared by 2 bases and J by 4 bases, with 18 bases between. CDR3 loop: CASSQSESADLYEQYF. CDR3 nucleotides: TGCGCCAGCAGCCAAAGCGAAAGCGCGGATCTTTACGAGCAGTACTTC.

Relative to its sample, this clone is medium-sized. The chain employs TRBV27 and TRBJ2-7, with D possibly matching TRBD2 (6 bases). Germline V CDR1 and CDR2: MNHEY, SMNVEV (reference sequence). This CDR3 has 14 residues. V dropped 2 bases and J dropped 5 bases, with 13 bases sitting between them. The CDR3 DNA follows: TGTGCCAGCAGTTTAAGGTGGGGCGGGGACGAGCAGTACTTC. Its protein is CASSLRWGGDEQYF.

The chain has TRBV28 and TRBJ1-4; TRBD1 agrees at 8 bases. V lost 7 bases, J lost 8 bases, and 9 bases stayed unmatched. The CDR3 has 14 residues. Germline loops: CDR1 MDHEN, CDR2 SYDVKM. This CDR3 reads CASTWTGPREKLFF. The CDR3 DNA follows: TGTGCCAGCACCTGGACAGGGCCTAGAGAAAAACTGTTTTTT.

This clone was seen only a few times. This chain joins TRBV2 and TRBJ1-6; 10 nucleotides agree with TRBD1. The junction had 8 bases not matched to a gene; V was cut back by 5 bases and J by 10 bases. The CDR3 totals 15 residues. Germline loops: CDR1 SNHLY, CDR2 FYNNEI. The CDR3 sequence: CASSPDRGHGSPLHF. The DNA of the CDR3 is TGTGCCAGCAGTCCCGACAGGGGGCACGGGTCACCCCTCCACTTT. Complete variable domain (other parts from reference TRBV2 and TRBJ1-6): EPEVTQTPSHQVTQMGQEVILRCVPISNHLYFYWYRQILGQKVEFLVSFYNNEISEKSEIFDDQFSVERPDGSNFTLKIRSTKLEDSAMYFCASSPDRGHGSPLHFGNGTRLTVT.